The 18 T cell receptor beta chains given below trace back to one sample, sequenced in a study of blood T cell repertoires in COVID-19. Measured with immunoSEQ multiplex PCR; TCRdb has only the in-frame clones, and not every one. Of 100,000 or so clones listed, 81% were seen once; the top ten hold around a tenth. The sequenced sample was peripheral blood. The origin of the receptors is a woman between 65 and 79 years old with acute or convalescent COVID-19.

This clone was seen just once. The J gene is TRBJ2-3, the V gene TRBV4-1; 10 bases align to TRBD1. The junction had 5 bases not matched to a gene; V was cut back by 5 bases and J by 6 bases. This CDR3 comprises 14 residues. CDR1 is MGHRA, CDR2 YSYEKL, per germline. CDR3 protein: CASSYGTGADTQYF. CDR3 DNA: TGCGCCAGCAGCTATGGGACAGGGGCCGATACGCAGTATTTT.

The chain joins TRBV7-8 to TRBJ2-3; D is undetermined. Trimming stripped 2 bases from V and 2 bases from J, with 17 bases between. The CDR3 is 17 residues long. Germline CDR1 and CDR2: SGHVS and FQNEAQ. DNA for the CDR3: TGTGCCAGCAGCTTACCCCCCCAGCGCCTTAACACAGATACGCAGTATTTT. This gives the protein CASSLPPQRLNTDTQYF.

The chain links TRBV10-3 to TRBJ1-1, with a tentative D call TRBD1 (5 bases). There are 15 residues in the CDR3. Germline values: CDR1 ENHRY, CDR2 SYGVKD. The V end was cut by 1 base, the J end by 3 bases, with 12 bases between. CDR3 coding DNA: TGTGCCATCAGTGAGTTAGGGGCCCGCGACACTGAAGCTTTCTTT. Translated, it gives CAISELGARDTEAFF.

V and J are TRBV5-1 and TRBJ2-3, with 10 bases aligning to TRBD2. CDR3 length equals 16 residues. CDR1 and CDR2 (germline): SGHRS, YFSETQ. V lost 0 bases to trimming and J lost 4 bases; unmatched junction nucleotides: 5. The CDR3 sequence: CASSLGLAGEADTQYF. The CDR3 coding sequence is TGCGCCAGCAGCTTGGGCCTAGCGGGAGAGGCAGATACGCAGTATTTT.

This clone has a single count. The V gene is TRBV5-1, the J gene TRBJ2-3; D ambiguous. The CDR3 runs 15 residues. V was trimmed by 0 bases and J by 1 base, leaving 9 bases between them. Germline CDR1 reads SGHRS; CDR2 reads YFSETQ. The CDR3 is CASSLAGRGTDTQYF. The CDR3 nucleotides read TGCGCCAGCAGCTTGGCCGGTCGAGGCACAGATACGCAGTATTTT.

This clone was seen once. The chain combines TRBV6-1 with TRBJ2-5; D might be TRBD2 (6 bases). CDR3 size: 15 residues. V dropped 1 base and J dropped 0 bases, with 9 bases sitting between them. Germline V gives CDR1 MNHNS, CDR2 SASEGT. Here the CDR3 reads CASSEGDWNQETQYF. CDR3 DNA sequence: TGTGCCAGCAGTGAAGGGGACTGGAACCAAGAGACCCAGTACTTC.

The V gene is TRBV27, the J gene TRBJ2-7, with TRBD1 identical over 7 bases. The CDR3 spans 13 residues. Germline loops: CDR1 MNHEY, CDR2 SMNVEV (reference sequence). The ends lost 2 bases at V and 2 bases at J; junction bases unmatched: 0. Here the CDR3 reads CASSLGTAYEQYF. The CDR3 region has the DNA TGTGCCAGCAGTTTAGGGACAGCCTACGAGCAGTACTTC.

V and J are TRBV3-1 (or the pseudogene TRBV3-2) and TRBJ2-5, with TRBD1 identical over 9 bases. This CDR3 is built from 16 residues. CDR1 LGHDT and CDR2 YNNKEL come from the germline V gene (reference sequence). J was trimmed by 5 bases and V by 4 bases; bases with no gene match: 11. The CDR3 sequence is CASSPSGTGMGETQYF. DNA for the CDR3: TGTGCCAGCAGCCCGTCCGGGACAGGGATGGGTGAGACCCAGTACTTC.

J is TRBJ1-4 and V is TRBV5-8; tentative D call: TRBD1 (5 bases). CDR1 is SGHTS and CDR2 is YDEGEE in the germline V gene. V was cut by 4 bases and J by 7 bases, with 20 bases left in between. The CDR3 sequence is 16 residues long. The CDR3, as DNA: TGTGCCAGCAGCCTGGGACGTTCGCCGGGGATTGAAAAACTGTTTTTT. It translates to CASSLGRSPGIEKLFF.

The V and J genes are TRBV18 and TRBJ2-7, with a tentative D call TRBD2 (6 bases). The ends were cut back, 4 bases at V and 1 base at J, with 14 bases in the middle. Germline V gene data show CDR1 as KGHSH and CDR2 as LQKENI. The length of the CDR3 is 15 residues. The CDR3 protein is CASSQSGLPSYEQYF. In DNA form, the CDR3 reads TGTGCCAGCTCACAGAGCGGGTTACCTTCCTACGAGCAGTACTTC. The full variable domain, with the rest looked up from reference TRBV18 and TRBJ2-7, is NAGVMQNPRHLVRRRGQEARLRCSPMKGHSHVYWYRQLPEEGLKFMVYLQKENIIDESGMPKERFSAEFPKEGPSILRIQQVVRGDSAAYFCASSQSGLPSYEQYFGPGTRLTVT.

The rearrangement links TRBV4-2 to TRBJ2-2, with D possibly matching TRBD2 (5 bases). Trimming removed 4 bases from V and 0 bases from J, with 12 bases in between. Germline V gene sequence: CDR1 LGHNA, CDR2 YNFKEQ. The CDR3 is 16 amino acids. CDR3 sequence: CASSPNPGTNTGELFF. The CDR3 DNA reads as TGTGCCAGCAGCCCGAACCCCGGGACGAACACCGGGGAGCTGTTTTTT.

The chain couples TRBV6-5 to TRBJ2-2; 7 nucleotides align to TRBD1. Germline values: CDR1 MNHEY, CDR2 SVGAGI. The CDR3 runs 15 residues. The trim removed 5 bases at V and 3 bases at J, leaving 6 bases unmatched. CDR3 DNA sequence: TGTGCCAGCAGTAAGGACAGGCCCCACACCGGGGAGCTGTTTTTT. Its protein is CASSKDRPHTGELFF.

This rearrangement joins TRBV4-3 to TRBJ2-2; D is unresolved. The germline V gene encodes CDR1 LGHNA and CDR2 YSLEER. The germline V and J ends were trimmed by 5 bases and 1 base, with 11 bases remaining between them. CDR3 length: 15 amino acids. The CDR3 coding sequence is TGCGCCAGCAGCGACCCCACAGTGAACACCGGGGAGCTGTTTTTT. As protein: CASSDPTVNTGELFF.

The chain links TRBV10-2 to TRBJ1-5; unclear D gene. The CDR3 is 15 residues long. Looked up from germline, CDR1 is WSHSY and CDR2 is SAAADI. V was trimmed by 0 bases and J by 1 base, leaving 7 bases between them. This CDR3 reads CASSESTGSNQPQHF. DNA of the CDR3: TGCGCCAGCAGTGAGTCGACTGGGAGCAATCAGCCCCAGCATTTT.

The chain uses TRBV5-4 and TRBJ2-1, with TRBD2 identical over 8 bases. The V gene's germline CDR1 is SGHNT and CDR2 YYREEE (reference sequence). V was clipped by 4 bases and J by 3 bases; unmatched bases: 6. The CDR3 runs 15 residues. Here the CDR3 reads CASSPSGRVYNEQFF. CDR3 nucleotides: TGTGCCAGCAGCCCGAGCGGGAGAGTCTACAATGAGCAGTTCTTC.

The chain couples TRBV5-4 to TRBJ1-4; TRBD1 matches 8 bases. J lost 8 bases, V lost 3 bases, and 3 bases had no gene match. CDR1 and CDR2 from the germline V gene are SGHNT and YYREEE (reference sequence). This CDR3 comprises 13 residues. The CDR3 spells CASSSDRGEKLFF. DNA of the CDR3: TGTGCCAGCAGCTCCGACAGGGGCGAAAAACTGTTTTTT.

The gene calls are TRBV11-2 and TRBJ2-2, with 8 bases identical to TRBD1. J gave up 2 bases and V 5 bases, and 4 bases lay outside the gene matches. The CDR3 extends over 15 amino acids. From germline, CDR1 is SGHAT and CDR2 FQNNGV. For the CDR3, the DNA is TGTGCCAGCAGCACACAGGGGGGTAACACCGGGGAGCTGTTTTTT. This sequence encodes CASSTQGGNTGELFF. Full variable domain (missing parts from reference TRBV11-2 and TRBJ2-2): EAGVAQSPRYKIIEKRQSVAFWCNPISGHATLYWYQQILGQGPKLLIQFQNNGVVDDSQLPKDRFSAERLKGVDSTLKIQPAKLEDSAVYLCASSTQGGNTGELFFGEGSRLTVL.

This clone occurred a few times. This chain links TRBV5-6 with TRBJ2-7, with TRBD1 as a possible D gene (6 bases). The length of the CDR3 is 14 residues. CDR1 SGHDT and CDR2 YYEEEE come from the germline V gene. Deletions cut 1 base from V and 2 bases from J, with 10 bases between. The CDR3 reads CASSLTGSPYEQYF. The DNA of the CDR3 is TGTGCCAGCAGCTTGACAGGGTCACCCTACGAGCAGTACTTC.